The 21 T cell receptor beta chains given below trace back to one sample, sequenced in a study of blood T cells in healthy people across ages. A second PCR, run for about 6 to 12 cycles, used a sample-barcoded 5' primer plus a J-beta primer mix. TCRdb independently ran MiXCR on the 5' RACE reads; one entry per CDR3 protein. The table lists about a million distinct CDR3 sequences, under 50% of them singletons. The sample comprised blood. The source of these receptors is a man younger than 40 in good health.

This rearrangement joins TRBV29-1 to TRBJ1-5; a possible D gene is TRBD1 (5 bases). CDR1 and CDR2 from the germline V gene are SQVTM and ANQGSEA. The CDR3 extends over 15 amino acids. Deletions cut 5 bases from V and 3 bases from J, with 17 bases between. The CDR3 nucleotides are TGCAGCGTTACGACTTCCGGGACGGTCAATCAGCCCCAGCATTTT. Translating gives CSVTTSGTVNQPQHF. Full variable domain (missing parts from reference TRBV29-1 and TRBJ1-5): SAVISQKPSRDICQRGTSLTIQCQVDSQVTMMFWYRQQPGQSLTLIATANQGSEATYESGFVIDKFPISRPNLTFSTLTVSNMSPEDSSIYLCSVTTSGTVNQPQHFGDGTRLSIL.

This chain uses TRBV7-2 with TRBJ1-6, with TRBD1 matching over 7 bases. CDR1 and CDR2 from the germline V gene are SGHTA and FQGNSA. V trimming: 8 bases; J trimming: 8 bases; junction bases outside the gene matches: 6. The CDR3 consists of 13 residues. The CDR3 DNA reads as TGTGCCAGCGGGGACAGCAGAGATTCACCCCTCCACTTT. Its protein product is CASGDSRDSPLHF.

This clonotype was found many times. The chain uses TRBV5-1 and TRBJ1-2, with TRBD1 matching 7 bases. This CDR3 comprises 14 residues. J lost 4 bases, V lost 0 bases, and 3 bases had no gene match. Per germline, CDR1 SGHRS and CDR2 YFSETQ. DNA for the CDR3: TGCGCCAGCAGCTTGGGACAGGGAGGCTATGGCTACACCTTC. Translated: CASSLGQGGYGYTF.

With respect to this clonotype: Compared with germline, one end of the junction differs, possibly owing to a read error. The rearrangement uses TRBV7-7 and TRBJ2-5, with D perhaps TRBD1 or TRBD2 (5 bases each). The CDR3 has 17 residues. CDR1 is SSHAT and CDR2 is FNYEAQ in the germline V gene (reference sequence). The CDR3 nucleotides are TGTGCTAGCAGTCCTGCTGGGACCCGTGGGTTTCAAGAGACCCAGTACTTC. This sequence encodes CASSPAGTRGFQETQYF.

The genes are TRBV5-1 and TRBJ2-5, with 10 bases lining up with TRBD2. CDR3 length equals 15 residues. Trimming took 2 bases from V and 3 from J; bases not matched to a gene: 4. CDR1 and CDR2 (germline): SGHRS, YFSETQ. CDR3 nucleotide sequence: TGCGCCAGCAGCTTCGGAGCGGGGGGGAAAGAGACCCAGTACTTC. Protein sequence: CASSFGAGGKETQYF.

In its sample, this clonotype was seen many times. The chain recombines TRBV5-1 with TRBJ2-5; the match to TRBD2 covers 7 bases. With V trimmed by 4 bases and J by 5 bases, 14 bases remained unmatched. This CDR3 is built from 16 residues. Germline CDR1 reads SGHRS; CDR2 reads YFSETQ. The CDR3 sequence is CASSENGDYVRETQYF. The CDR3 bases are TGCGCCAGCAGCGAAAACGGGGACTACGTGCGGGAGACCCAGTACTTC.

The chain has TRBV27 and TRBJ2-6, with a weak D call TRBD2 (6 bases). CDR3 size: 15 residues. The germline V and J ends were trimmed by 4 bases and 3 bases, with 10 bases remaining between them. Per germline, CDR1 MNHEY and CDR2 SMNVEV (reference sequence). CDR3 nucleotide sequence: TGTGCCAGCAGTTACGGAGGGGTTGGGGCCAACGTCCTGACTTTC. Translated: CASSYGGVGANVLTF.

Only one count was recorded for this clonotype. This rearrangement joins TRBV6-2 or TRBV6-3 to TRBJ1-1; 7 nucleotides align to TRBD1. Germline CDR1 reads MNHEY; CDR2 reads SVGEGT. The CDR3 runs to 12 residues. Trimming removed 6 bases from V and 3 bases from J; junction bases left unmatched: 1. The CDR3 DNA follows: TGTGCCAGCAGGACAGGGTACACTGAAGCTTTCTTT. Its protein product is CASRTGYTEAFF.

This clonotype was found a few times. The chain has TRBV10-3 and TRBJ2-4; 8 nucleotides align to TRBD2. The assigned J gene may be wrong: the sequence end matches TRBJ2-7 better. From germline, CDR1 is ENHRY and CDR2 SYGVKD. This CDR3 contains 13 residues. For the CDR3, the DNA is TGTGCCTCCCGGGGGGGGGACTACTACGAGCAGTACTTC. Protein: CASRGGDYYEQYF.

J is TRBJ2-3 and V is TRBV5-6; no clear D gene. V shed 4 bases and J shed 0 bases, with 15 bases lying between them. Germline CDR1 SGHDT, CDR2 YYEEEE. The CDR3 has 16 residues. The DNA for the CDR3 is TGTGCCAGCAGCCAAGTTCCGGGCGCTAGCACAGATACGCAGTATTTT. It is translated as CASSQVPGASTDTQYF. The variable domain in full, with the rest retrieved from reference TRBV5-6 and TRBJ2-3, is DAGVTQSPTHLIKTRGQQVTLRCSPKSGHDTVSWYQQALGQGPQFIFQYYEEEERQRGNFPDRFSGHQFPNYSSELNVNALLLGDSALYLCASSQVPGASTDTQYFGPGTRLTVL.

In this sample, this clonotype turned up a few times. The chain uses TRBV20-1 and TRBJ2-5; TRBD2 aligns across 10 bases. The CDR3 extends over 15 amino acids. Unmatched junction bases numbered 12, after V lost 0 bases and J lost 11 bases. Germline lookup yields CDR1 DFQATT and CDR2 SNEGSKA (reference sequence). The CDR3 sequence is CSARDLAGDHNEQYF. CDR3 coding DNA: TGCAGTGCTAGAGATCTAGCGGGGGACCACAATGAGCAGTACTTC.

The chain combines TRBV30 with TRBJ1-1; D is undetermined. Germline assignment: CDR1 GTSNPN and CDR2 SVGIG (reference sequence). This CDR3 has 12 residues. The V end was cut by 2 bases, the J end by 7 bases, with 11 bases between. The CDR3 DNA reads TGTGCCTGGAGTACGTCGGGGTTTGAAGCTTTCTTT. It is translated as CAWSTSGFEAFF. Based on the CDR3 plus reference TRBV30 and TRBJ1-1, the full variable domain is SQTIHQWPATLVQPVGSPLSLECTVEGTSNPNLYWYRQAAGRGLQLLFYSVGIGQISSEVPQNLSASRPQDRQFILSSKKLLLSDSGFYLCAWSTSGFEAFFGQGTRLTVV.

V gene TRBV7-9 combines with J gene TRBJ1-2; 11 positions match TRBD1. Unmatched junction bases numbered 4, after V lost 0 bases and J lost 7 bases. Germline CDR1 is SEHNR and CDR2 is FQNEAQ (reference sequence). CDR3 length: 15 amino acids. For the CDR3, the DNA is TGTGCCAGCAGCTTAGCGGGACAGGGGGTTGTTGGCTACACCTTC. This encodes CASSLAGQGVVGYTF.

V gene TRBV7-9 combines with J gene TRBJ2-7; TRBD1 matches at 7 bases. Germline V gene lookup returns CDR1 SEHNR and CDR2 FQNEAQ (reference sequence). This CDR3 has 16 residues. The V segment lost 8 bases and the J segment 3 bases; nucleotides outside the gene matches: 16. The CDR3 DNA reads TGTGCCAGCGGACCCCGTCCGACAGGGAGTTTCTACGAGCAGTACTTC. The encoded protein is CASGPRPTGSFYEQYF.

The J gene is TRBJ1-1, the V gene TRBV6-1, with 7 bases matching TRBD1. From germline, CDR1 is MNHNS and CDR2 SASEGT. Trimming at V came to 4 bases and at J to 5 bases, leaving 7 bases not matched to a gene. The CDR3 covers 14 residues. The DNA of the CDR3 is TGTGCCAGCAGTGGAAACAGGGGAATAACTGAAGCTTTCTTT. Amino acids: CASSGNRGITEAFF.

The CDR3 DNA is TGTGCCAGCAGCGTCACAGGGGGCGGGACTGAAGCTTTCTTT. Translating it yields CASSVTGGGTEAFF. J is TRBJ1-1 and V is TRBV7-2, with 9 positions matching TRBD1. CDR3 length: 14 residues. Germline CDR1 is SGHTA and CDR2 is FQGNSA. The ends lost 5 bases at V and 5 bases at J; junction bases unmatched: 6.

This clonotype appeared many times. This chain links TRBV29-1 with TRBJ2-7; weak D call: TRBD2 (6 bases). The V gene's germline CDR1 is SQVTM and CDR2 ANQGSEA. V was clipped by 0 bases and J by 4 bases, with 19 bases between them. The length of the CDR3 is 16 residues. The CDR3 DNA follows: TGCAGCGTTGAAGACCTAGCGCCTTCGGGTTTGTACGAGCAGTACTTC. It encodes CSVEDLAPSGLYEQYF.

This clonotype has just a few counts. The V and J genes are TRBV29-1 and TRBJ2-7; D assignment may be TRBD1 or TRBD2 (5 bases each). Trimming took off 0 bases at V and 3 bases at J, with 15 bases between the two ends. There are 15 residues in the CDR3. Germline CDR1 SQVTM, CDR2 ANQGSEA. Here the CDR3 reads CSVEEVRDGYYEQYF. For the CDR3, the DNA is TGCAGCGTTGAAGAGGTCCGGGACGGATACTACGAGCAGTACTTC.

The rearrangement links TRBV20-1 to TRBJ1-2, with a tentative D call TRBD1 (5 bases). The V gene lost 8 bases and the J gene lost 6 bases, with 22 bases spanning the gap. The CDR3 contains 14 residues. Germline values: CDR1 DFQATT, CDR2 SNEGSKA (reference sequence). The CDR3 protein is CSSPLTGTLDGYTF. Written as DNA, the CDR3 is TGCAGTTCTCCACTTACCGGGACCTTGGATGGCTACACCTTC.

A single count supports this clonotype. The chain joins TRBV6-2 or TRBV6-3 to TRBJ2-1; 7 positions match TRBD1. The V gene end was trimmed by 11 bases and the J gene end by 0 bases; junction bases not matched to a gene: 16. Germline V lookup: CDR1 MNHEY, CDR2 SVGEGT. The CDR3 is 17 residues long. CDR3 residues: CASEGQVPSSSYNEQFF. CDR3 bases: TGTGCCTCCGAAGGACAGGTTCCCTCCTCCTCCTACAATGAGCAGTTCTTC.

The CDR3 DNA follows: TGTGCCAGCAGTGAATCGGACGGGGCTCTACAAGAGACCCAGTACTTC. It yields the protein CASSESDGALQETQYF. The V gene is TRBV6-1, the J gene TRBJ2-5; D tentatively reads TRBD1 or TRBD2 (5 bases each). Germline V gene sequence: CDR1 MNHNS, CDR2 SASEGT. V lost 2 bases and J lost 2, with 15 bases in between. The CDR3 runs 16 residues.